This T cell receptor (beta chain) comes out of a study of blood T cell repertoires in COVID-19. Sequenced by immunoSEQ multiplex PCR; TCRdb stores in-frame clones only, minus some. Of about 200,000 clones in the sample, roughly 78% were seen once. The clonotype originates from a woman older than 75 with active or convalescent COVID-19. Sequencing used peripheral blood.

In nucleotides, the CDR3 is TGCGCCAGCAGCGACGGGACAGGGGCGAACACCGGGGAGCTGTTTTTT. Amino acid sequence: CASSDGTGANTGELFF. The rearrangement joins TRBV4-3 to TRBJ2-2, with 10 positions matching TRBD1. The V gene's germline CDR1 is LGHNA and CDR2 YSLEER. This CDR3 contains 16 residues. After removal of 5 bases from V and 0 bases from J, the junction contained 3 bases not matched to a gene.